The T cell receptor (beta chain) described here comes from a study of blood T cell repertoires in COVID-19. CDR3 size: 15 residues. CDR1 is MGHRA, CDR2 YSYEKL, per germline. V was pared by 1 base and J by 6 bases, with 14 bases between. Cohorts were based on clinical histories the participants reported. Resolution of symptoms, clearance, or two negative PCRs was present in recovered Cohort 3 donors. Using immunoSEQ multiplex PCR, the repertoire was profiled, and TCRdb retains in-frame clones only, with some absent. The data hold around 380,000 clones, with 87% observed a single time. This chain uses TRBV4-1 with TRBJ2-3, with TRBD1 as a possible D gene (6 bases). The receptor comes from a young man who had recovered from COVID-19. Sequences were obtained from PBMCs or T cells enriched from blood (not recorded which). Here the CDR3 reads CASSQALQGYDTQYF. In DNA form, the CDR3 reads TGCGCCAGCAGCCAAGCCCTACAGGGCTACGATACGCAGTATTTT.